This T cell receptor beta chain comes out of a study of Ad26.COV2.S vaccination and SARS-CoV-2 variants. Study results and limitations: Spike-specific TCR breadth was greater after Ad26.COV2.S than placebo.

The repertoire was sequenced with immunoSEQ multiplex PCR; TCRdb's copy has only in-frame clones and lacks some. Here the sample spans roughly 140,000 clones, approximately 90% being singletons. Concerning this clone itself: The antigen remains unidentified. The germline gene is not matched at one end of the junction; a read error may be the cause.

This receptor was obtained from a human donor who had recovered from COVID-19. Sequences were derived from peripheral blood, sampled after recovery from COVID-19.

This chain's CDR3 is CASRKGLGATGELFF. DNA for the CDR3: TGTGCTAGCAGGAAGGGACTCGGGGCCACCGGGGAGCTGTTTTTT. The chain employs TRBV7-7 and TRBJ2-2, with a weak D call TRBD2 (6 bases). Germline V gene lookup returns CDR1 SSHAT and CDR2 FNYEAQ (reference sequence). CDR3 length: 15 residues.